Shown below are 26 T cell receptor beta chains from a single sample sequenced in a study of T cells in Graves' hyperthyroidism and ophthalmopathy. There were TCR beta CDR3 regions amplified from RNA transcripts. HTBI primers drove first-round RT-PCR of the TCR CDR3. One entry per CDR3 protein, called by TCRdb with MiXCR from the multiplex PCR reads. The profile shows roughly 290,000 distinct CDR3 sequences, about 13% of them singletons. The specimen was blood. Receptor source: a woman in her forties with Graves' hyperthyroidism.

This clonotype was counted a few times. V usage is TRBV2 and J usage is TRBJ1-1, with TRBD1 as a possible D gene (5 bases). Looked up from germline, CDR1 is SNHLY and CDR2 is FYNNEI. There are 11 residues in the CDR3. Between the trimmed V and J ends, which lost 11 bases and 0 bases, there was a span of 7 bases. This CDR3 is CAGGMNTEAFF. Written as DNA, the CDR3 is TGTGCCGGGGGGATGAACACTGAAGCTTTCTTT.

In its sample, this clonotype was seen a few times. Given a much more abundant clone one base away, this may be a read error. The rearrangement joins TRBV5-1 to TRBJ1-1, with D possibly matching TRBD1 (5 bases). This CDR3 is built from 14 residues. Germline assignment: CDR1 SGHRS and CDR2 YFSETQ. Here the CDR3 DNA reads TGCGCCAGCAGCTTGGCCGGGACGAACACTGAAGCTTCCTTT. Protein product: CASSLAGTNTEASF. The variable domain in full, completed from reference TRBV5-1 and TRBJ1-1, reads KAGVTQTPRYLIKTRGQQVTLSCSPISGHRSVSWYQQTPGQGLQFLFEYFSETQRNKGNFPGRFSGRQFSNSRSEMNVSTLELGDSALYLCASSLAGTNTEASFGQGTRLTVV.

This chain joins TRBV9 and TRBJ1-4; D not certain. The CDR3 length is 15 residues. The V end was cut by 4 bases, the J end by 1 base, with 11 bases between. Per the germline V gene, CDR1 is SGDLS and CDR2 is YYNGEE. CDR3 nucleotides: TGTGCCAGCAGCCCAGCGGGAGGAACTAATGAAAAACTGTTTTTT. Its protein is CASSPAGGTNEKLFF. Full variable domain (remainder filled in from reference TRBV9 and TRBJ1-4): DSGVTQTPKHLITATGQRVTLRCSPRSGDLSVYWYQQSLDQGLQFLIQYYNGEERAKGNILERFSAQQFPDLHSELNLSSLELGDSALYFCASSPAGGTNEKLFFGSGTQLSVL.

This chain connects TRBV4-1 to TRBJ2-7, with 7 bases identical to TRBD2. V was pared by 4 bases and J by 2 bases, with 2 bases of the junction left unmatched. Germline lookup yields CDR1 MGHRA and CDR2 YSYEKL. The CDR3 consists of 13 residues. CDR3 protein: CASSRGLTYEQYF. The CDR3 DNA sequence: TGCGCCAGCAGCCGGGGACTAACCTACGAGCAGTACTTC.

In this sample, this clonotype turned up a few times. The V and J genes are TRBV4-1 and TRBJ2-5, with D possibly TRBD1 on 5 matching bases. V was clipped by 1 base and J by 4 bases, with 10 bases between them. This CDR3 spans 14 amino acids. In germline, CDR1 is MGHRA, CDR2 YSYEKL. This CDR3 is CASSQVWGRETQYF. CDR3 bases: TGCGCCAGCAGCCAAGTCTGGGGCAGAGAGACCCAGTACTTC.

This clonotype was observed at least ten times. This chain uses TRBV5-1 with TRBJ2-3; 11 bases line up with TRBD1. With 3 bases clipped from V and 4 bases from J, the junction kept 4 bases outside the gene matches. The germline CDR1 and CDR2 sequences are SGHRS and YFSETQ. The CDR3 extends over 15 amino acids. DNA for the CDR3: TGCGCCAGCAGCTCGGACAGGGGGCGATCAGATACGCAGTATTTT. Translated: CASSSDRGRSDTQYF.

This clonotype has at least ten counts. The chain recombines TRBV28 with TRBJ1-4; 7 bases are a match to TRBD1. Germline CDR1 reads MDHEN; CDR2 reads SYDVKM. CDR3 size: 14 residues. With 7 bases clipped from V and 4 bases from J, the junction kept 6 bases outside the gene matches. CDR3 coding DNA: TGTGCCAGCATCGCGACAGGGTTTAATGAAAAACTGTTTTTT. The encoded protein is CASIATGFNEKLFF.

There are many counts of this clonotype. The chain uses TRBV28 and TRBJ2-4; the D gene is possibly TRBD1 (5 bases). Trimming took off 6 bases at V and 8 bases at J, with 8 bases between the two ends. Per the germline V gene, CDR1 is MDHEN and CDR2 is SYDVKM. The CDR3 loop spans 11 amino acids. CDR3: CASSRRDIQYF. The CDR3 coding sequence is TGTGCCAGCAGCCGCAGGGACATTCAGTACTTC. The full variable domain, in which reference TRBV28 and TRBJ2-4 provide the parts outside the CDR3, is DVKVTQSSRYLVKRTGEKVFLECVQDMDHENMFWYRQDPGLGLRLIYFSYDVKMKEKGDIPEGYSVSREKKERFSLILESASTNQTSMYLCASSRRDIQYFGAGTRLSVL.

The chain carries TRBV12-5 and TRBJ1-1, with no clear D. Trimming pared 2 bases from V and 8 bases from J, leaving 15 bases between. This CDR3 is 14 amino acids long. Germline CDR1 LGHNT, CDR2 FRNRAP. CDR3 coding DNA: TGTGCTAGTGGTTTGCCCAGCCTTGGAGGAGAAGCTTTCTTT. Protein: CASGLPSLGGEAFF.

This clonotype was counted many times. This sequence joins TRBV6-2 or TRBV6-3 and TRBJ1-2; tentative D call: TRBD1 (6 bases). V shed 2 bases and J shed 1 base, with 8 bases lying between them. This CDR3 has 14 amino acids. The germline gives CDR1 MNHEY, CDR2 SVGEGT. The CDR3 loop is CASSYRTDNYGYTF. The CDR3 nucleotides read TGTGCCAGCAGTTACCGGACAGATAACTATGGCTACACCTTC.

The table lists this clonotype with many counts. The V and J genes are TRBV20-1 and TRBJ1-5; D unresolved. The CDR3 totals 16 residues. Germline loops: CDR1 DFQATT, CDR2 SNEGSKA (reference sequence). V dropped 3 bases and J dropped 0 bases, with 15 bases sitting between them. The CDR3 DNA reads as TGCAGTGCTAGTGGCCCAGGTTACGGTAGCAATCAGCCCCAGCATTTT. This translates into CSASGPGYGSNQPQHF.

This clonotype came up many times. The V call is TRBV6-1, the J call TRBJ2-7; 7 bases match TRBD1. Trimming took 4 bases from V and 1 from J; bases not matched to a gene: 4. This CDR3 spans 14 amino acids. Germline V gives CDR1 MNHNS, CDR2 SASEGT. The CDR3 region has the DNA TGTGCCAGCAGTGCCCCGACAGGGTCCTACGAGCAGTACTTC. Translated: CASSAPTGSYEQYF.

In its sample, this clonotype was seen a few times. J is TRBJ2-4 and V is TRBV7-2; D is undetermined. CDR1 SGHTA and CDR2 FQGNSA come from the germline V gene. The CDR3 has 14 residues. Trimming stripped 8 bases from V and 0 bases from J, with 11 bases between. The DNA of the CDR3 is TGTGCCAGCCAGCCAACAGTAGCCAAAAACATTCAGTACTTC. This gives the protein CASQPTVAKNIQYF.

This clonotype was observed at least ten times. The rearrangement joins TRBV2 to TRBJ2-6; D is ambiguous. The V gene lost 9 bases and the J gene lost 0 bases, with 6 bases spanning the gap. The germline V gene encodes CDR1 SNHLY and CDR2 FYNNEI. The CDR3 length is 13 residues. Here the CDR3 DNA reads TGTGCCAGTAGGGTCTCTGGGGCCAACGTCCTGACTTTC. Translation: CASRVSGANVLTF.

This clonotype was found many times. This chain links TRBV30 with TRBJ2-1; 9 nucleotides align to TRBD2. CDR3 length: 14 amino acids. V lost 3 bases to trimming and J lost 4 bases; unmatched junction nucleotides: 4. Germline V gene lookup returns CDR1 GTSNPN and CDR2 SVGIG (reference sequence). The DNA of the CDR3 is TGTGCCTGGAGAGAAAGCGGGGGGTACAATGAGCAGTTCTTC. Translation gives CAWRESGGYNEQFF. The full variable domain, in which reference TRBV30 and TRBJ2-1 provide the parts outside the CDR3, is SQTIHQWPATLVQPVGSPLSLECTVEGTSNPNLYWYRQAAGRGLQLLFYSVGIGQISSEVPQNLSASRPQDRQFILSSKKLLLSDSGFYLCAWRESGGYNEQFFGPGTRLTVL.

Many counts were recorded for this clonotype. V is TRBV9 and J is TRBJ2-7, with 8 bases aligning to TRBD2. CDR1 and CDR2 from the germline V gene are SGDLS and YYNGEE. The length of the CDR3 is 15 residues. V trimming: 0 bases; J trimming: 3 bases; junction bases outside the gene matches: 5. The DNA of the CDR3 is TGTGCCAGCAGCGTAGCGGGGGGGGGTGTCTACGAGCAGTACTTC. Its translation: CASSVAGGGVYEQYF.

The sample holds many counts of this clonotype. J is TRBJ1-5 and V is TRBV19; 7 bases agree with TRBD1. V trimming: 5 bases; J trimming: 4 bases; junction bases outside the gene matches: 8. Germline lookup yields CDR1 LNHDA and CDR2 SQIVND (reference sequence). The CDR3 consists of 15 residues. In DNA, the CDR3 is TGTGCCAGTAGTGCCGGGACAGTGAGTAATCAGCCCCAGCATTTT. This encodes CASSAGTVSNQPQHF.

This clonotype has more than one count but fewer than ten. The chain employs TRBV7-9 and TRBJ2-5; D is perhaps TRBD1 (6 bases). Trimming took 1 base from V and 12 from J, leaving 9 bases between them. This CDR3 is 11 amino acids long. From germline, CDR1 is SEHNR and CDR2 FQNEAQ (reference sequence). The CDR3 loop is CASSLDRVKYF. The CDR3 DNA is TGTGCCAGCAGCTTAGACAGGGTCAAGTACTTC.

This clonotype was observed at least ten times. The rearrangement uses TRBV20-1 and TRBJ2-1; the match to TRBD1 covers 7 bases. There are 14 residues in the CDR3. The trim removed 0 bases at V and 6 bases at J, leaving 5 bases unmatched. CDR1 is DFQATT, CDR2 SNEGSKA, per germline (reference sequence). CDR3 sequence reads: CSARETGVGNEQFF. The CDR3 nucleotides read TGCAGTGCTAGAGAAACAGGGGTCGGCAATGAGCAGTTCTTC.

The chain carries TRBV19 and TRBJ1-2; D possibly corresponds to TRBD1 (5 bases). Germline V gene data show CDR1 as LNHDA and CDR2 as SQIVND (reference sequence). Trimming cost V 5 bases and J 7 bases, with 17 bases left between them. The length of the CDR3 is 14 residues. CDR3 coding DNA: TGTGCCAGTAGTCCTGGGACGGCCAGCGGTGGCTACACCTTC. Translation gives CASSPGTASGGYTF.

This clonotype was recorded at least ten times. V and J are TRBV7-2 and TRBJ2-3; TRBD2 aligns across 8 bases. Unmatched junction bases numbered 9, after V lost 1 base and J lost 0 bases. Germline loops: CDR1 SGHTA, CDR2 FQGNSA. This CDR3 contains 18 residues. The CDR3 DNA reads TGTGCCAGCAGCTTAGATATTTACGGGAGGGTTAGCACAGATACGCAGTATTTT. This encodes CASSLDIYGRVSTDTQYF.

This clonotype was observed many times. The chain has TRBV30 and TRBJ1-1; 10 nucleotides align to TRBD1. Germline CDR1 reads GTSNPN; CDR2 reads SVGIG (reference sequence). This CDR3 contains 13 residues. Unmatched junction bases numbered 1, after V lost 0 bases and J lost 6 bases. This CDR3 reads CAWSVGTGAEAFF. The CDR3 DNA reads as TGTGCCTGGAGTGTAGGGACAGGGGCTGAAGCTTTCTTT.

This clonotype was seen many times. The chain is built from TRBV2 and TRBJ1-4; TRBD1 matches at 11 bases. The CDR3 runs 15 residues. Germline V gene sequence: CDR1 SNHLY, CDR2 FYNNEI. Trimming cost V 5 bases and J 5 bases; bases outside gene matches: 4. CDR3 amino acids: CASSLGQGVNEKLFF. The CDR3 coding sequence is TGTGCCAGCAGTCTGGGACAGGGGGTAAATGAAAAACTGTTTTTT.

This clonotype has a count of ten or more. This chain links TRBV12-3 or TRBV12-4 with TRBJ2-7; perhaps TRBD2 as D (5 bases). The CDR3 is 14 residues long. V was pared by 3 bases and J by 2 bases, with 11 bases between. The CDR3 loop is CASSLPDSPYEQYF. CDR3 DNA: TGTGCCAGCAGTTTGCCGGACTCGCCCTACGAGCAGTACTTC.

The table lists this clonotype with many counts. The junction and the germline gene differ at one end; a read error may be behind it. The chain carries TRBV18 and TRBJ1-4, with 7 nucleotides matching TRBD1. Germline CDR1 KGHSH, CDR2 LQKENI. The CDR3 is 16 residues long. In DNA form, the CDR3 reads TGTGCCAGCTCAGCACCGAACAGGGGAAGTGGTGAAAAACTGTTTTTT. Its translation: CASSAPNRGSGEKLFF.

Only a few counts were recorded for this clonotype. A much larger clone sits a single nucleotide away, making a read error possible. This chain connects TRBV12-3 or TRBV12-4 to TRBJ2-7; D may match TRBD1 or TRBD2 (5 bases each). With 8 bases removed from V and 6 bases from J, the gap between germline ends came to 11 bases. This CDR3 is built from 11 residues. CDR3 nucleotides: TGTGCCAGCGGGAACGGGGCCGAGCAGTACTTC. This codes for CASGNGAEQYF.